What follows are 21 T cell receptor beta chains derived from one specimen sequenced in a study of cytomegalovirus exposure and HLA in healthy donors. PCR used 60 Vbeta primers and 13 Jbeta primers. Sequencing was performed with immunoSEQ multiplex PCR; in TCRdb, only in-frame clones are kept and a portion is missing. The table has 90,000 to 150,000 clones, about 73% seen once. The sample consisted of PBMCs. The source of these receptors is a middle-aged woman in good health and CMV-seronegative.

The CDR3 reads CASSQDLTGQDNEQFF. The CDR3 bases are TGTGCCAGCAGCCAAGATCTCACGGGACAGGACAATGAGCAGTTCTTC. The chain couples TRBV14 to TRBJ2-1; 8 bases agree with TRBD1. Germline-derived CDR1 and CDR2 are SGHDN and FVKESK. This CDR3 comprises 16 residues. Germline trimming cut 0 bases from V and 5 bases from J; bases unmatched to any gene: 6.

The sample holds one count of this clone. V is TRBV10-3 and J is TRBJ1-2, with D possibly TRBD1 on 6 matching bases. The germline CDR1 and CDR2 sequences are ENHRY and SYGVKD. The CDR3 spans 12 residues. V shed 7 bases and J shed 8 bases, with 14 bases lying between them. The CDR3 DNA is TGTGCCATCAATCAACAGGGCGAAGGCTACACCTTC. It translates to CAINQQGEGYTF.

The gene calls are TRBV7-9 and TRBJ2-1; 8 bases are a match to TRBD2. With 6 bases clipped from V and 2 bases from J, the junction kept 12 bases outside the gene matches. The CDR3 covers 17 residues. CDR1 SEHNR and CDR2 FQNEAQ come from the germline V gene (reference sequence). The chain's CDR3 is CASSPRGSGAPYNEQFF. In nucleotides, the CDR3 is TGTGCCAGCAGTCCCCGGGGTAGCGGGGCCCCCTACAATGAGCAGTTCTTC.

This clone turned up a few times. This chain connects TRBV5-1 to TRBJ2-1; 9 nucleotides match TRBD2. The V gene's germline CDR1 is SGHRS and CDR2 YFSETQ. The CDR3 runs 16 residues. The V segment lost 4 bases and the J segment 4 bases; nucleotides outside the gene matches: 9. CDR3 in DNA: TGCGCCAGCAGCCCTGAGGGTAGCGGGGGTTACAATGAGCAGTTCTTC. This translates into CASSPEGSGGYNEQFF.

The gene calls are TRBV19 and TRBJ2-5; the D gene is possibly TRBD1 (6 bases). CDR1 and CDR2 (germline): LNHDA, SQIVND (reference sequence). This CDR3 has 15 residues. The ends were cut back, 3 bases at V and 2 bases at J, with 13 bases in the middle. CDR3 sequence (DNA): TGTGCCAGTAGTATTAAAGGGGGACAACAAGAGACCCAGTACTTC. Encoded protein: CASSIKGGQQETQYF.

The rearrangement uses TRBV7-8 and TRBJ2-5; TRBD1 matches at 8 bases. V was pared by 1 base and J by 5 bases, with 3 bases of the junction left unmatched. This CDR3 has 14 amino acids. Germline CDR1 is SGHVS and CDR2 is FQNEAQ. CDR3 sequence reads: CASSLGTGSETQYF. The DNA of the CDR3 is TGTGCCAGCAGCTTAGGGACAGGGAGTGAGACCCAGTACTTC.

V and J are TRBV30 and TRBJ2-7; 8 nucleotides line up with TRBD1. The CDR3 sequence is 11 residues long. V dropped 8 bases and J dropped 3; count of bases not matched to a gene: 3. From germline, CDR1 is GTSNPN and CDR2 SVGIG (reference sequence). In DNA form, the CDR3 reads TGTGCCGGAACAGGGGGCTACGAGCAGTACTTC. Translated, it gives CAGTGGYEQYF.

The CDR3 here is CASSQVPGLAGGSGELFF. The DNA for the CDR3 is TGCGCCAGCAGCCAGGTTCCGGGACTAGCGGGAGGTTCCGGGGAGCTGTTTTTT. The V and J genes are TRBV4-1 and TRBJ2-2; 15 bases match TRBD2. CDR1 and CDR2 from the germline V gene are MGHRA and YSYEKL. V lost 3 bases and J lost 6; bases outside the gene matches: 8. The CDR3 consists of 18 residues.

The rearrangement uses TRBV14 and TRBJ1-1; 7 nucleotides line up with TRBD1. V lost 4 bases, J lost 8 bases, and 10 bases stayed unmatched. This CDR3 comprises 14 residues. Germline V gene sequence: CDR1 SGHDN, CDR2 FVKESK. The CDR3 DNA follows: TGTGCCAGCAGCCCCAAATTTGACAGGGCCGAAGCTTTCTTT. Protein sequence: CASSPKFDRAEAFF. Looking up the rest from reference TRBV14 and TRBJ1-1 gives the full variable domain: EAGVTQFPSHSVIEKGQTVTLRCDPISGHDNLYWYRRVMGKEIKFLLHFVKESKQDESGMPNNRFLAERTGGTYSTLKVQPAELEDSGVYFCASSPKFDRAEAFFGQGTRLTVV.

The genes are TRBV29-1 and TRBJ2-2; D is uncertain. Germline V lookup: CDR1 SQVTM, CDR2 ANQGSEA. This CDR3 region has 14 residues. Trimming stripped 0 bases from V and 5 bases from J, with 10 bases between. The DNA of the CDR3 is TGCAGCGTTGAAGATGTGGCCGGGACCGGGGAGCTGTTTTTT. Translated: CSVEDVAGTGELFF.

This clone occurred a few times. The chain is built from TRBV21-1 and TRBJ2-1; the D call of TRBD2 is as the table states it, not checked on the DNA. TRBV21-1 is termed a pseudogene. This CDR3 contains 16 residues. This CDR3 is CASSEGLSHFYNEQFF. In nucleotides, the CDR3 is TGTGCCAGCAGCGAGGGACTTTCCCACTTTTACAATGAGCAGTTCTTC.

The chain has TRBV7-2 and TRBJ2-3; 9 bases match TRBD2. V trimming: 5 bases; J trimming: 4 bases; junction bases outside the gene matches: 16. In germline, CDR1 is SGHTA, CDR2 FQGNSA. This CDR3 has 18 residues. The CDR3 DNA reads TGTGCCAGCAGCCCTCGCGGCGGGGGGGCCTATCCGCCAGATACGCAGTATTTT. This encodes CASSPRGGGAYPPDTQYF.

This clone was counted a single time. Other DNA sequences in this specimen translate into the identical CDR3. V is TRBV7-2 and J is TRBJ2-1; 7 nucleotides agree with TRBD2. Germline V gives CDR1 SGHTA, CDR2 FQGNSA. The CDR3 extends over 15 amino acids. V was clipped by 2 bases and J by 5 bases; unmatched bases: 6. DNA for the CDR3: TGTGCCAGCAGCTTAAGTAGCGGGTCCCACAATGAGCAGTTCTTC. This encodes CASSLSSGSHNEQFF.

The J gene is TRBJ2-7, the V gene TRBV6-5, with 8 bases that match TRBD2. CDR3 size: 15 residues. Germline lookup yields CDR1 MNHEY and CDR2 SVGAGI. Trimming removed 1 base from V and 0 bases from J; junction bases left unmatched: 2. In DNA form, the CDR3 reads TGTGCCAGCAGTTACTTCGGGGGGGCCTCCTACGAGCAGTACTTC. It yields the protein CASSYFGGASYEQYF.

This chain connects TRBV5-4 to TRBJ2-2, with 7 nucleotides matching TRBD1. This CDR3 region has 15 residues. Germline loops: CDR1 SGHNT, CDR2 YYREEE (reference sequence). V was clipped by 4 bases and J by 6 bases; unmatched bases: 9. CDR3 nucleotide sequence: TGTGCCAGCAGCCCGGGACAGTTAAGGTCCGGGGAGCTGTTTTTT. It specifies CASSPGQLRSGELFF.

The gene calls are TRBV19 and TRBJ1-4; 12 bases line up with TRBD1. The CDR3 consists of 16 residues. The germline V gene has CDR1 LNHDA and CDR2 SQIVND (reference sequence). The V gene end was trimmed by 1 base and the J gene end by 8 bases; junction bases not matched to a gene: 5. CDR3 sequence reads: CASSIAPGQGAEKLFF. CDR3 bases: TGTGCCAGTAGTATAGCCCCGGGACAGGGGGCCGAAAAACTGTTTTTT.

This clone was recorded only once. The sample holds other DNA sequences that translate to the same CDR3. The rearrangement joins TRBV30 to TRBJ1-5; weak D call: TRBD1 (5 bases). Germline CDR1 GTSNPN, CDR2 SVGIG (reference sequence). This CDR3 region has 13 residues. Between the trimmed V and J ends, which lost 0 bases and 4 bases, there was a span of 7 bases. The CDR3 reads CAWSVRGNQPQHF. The CDR3 DNA follows: TGTGCCTGGAGTGTACGGGGGAATCAGCCCCAGCATTTT. The full variable domain, completed using reference TRBV30 and TRBJ1-5, is SQTIHQWPATLVQPVGSPLSLECTVEGTSNPNLYWYRQAAGRGLQLLFYSVGIGQISSEVPQNLSASRPQDRQFILSSKKLLLSDSGFYLCAWSVRGNQPQHFGDGTRLSIL.

The chain uses TRBV5-4 and TRBJ2-2; 11 bases map to TRBD2. The CDR3 spans 15 residues. Per the germline V gene, CDR1 is SGHNT and CDR2 is YYREEE (reference sequence). V lost 5 bases, J lost 3 bases, and 3 bases stayed unmatched. The CDR3 nucleotides are TGTGCCAGCAGTTTAGCGGGGGGGCACACCGGGGAGCTGTTTTTT. It specifies CASSLAGGHTGELFF.

This clone showed up just once. The rearrangement joins TRBV5-1 to TRBJ1-2, with D perhaps TRBD1 (6 bases). The CDR3 has 14 amino acids. Trimming took off 4 bases at V and 0 bases at J, with 10 bases between the two ends. CDR1 and CDR2 from the germline V gene are SGHRS and YFSETQ. In DNA, the CDR3 is TGCGCCAGCAGCCCGGACAGAACTAACTATGGCTACACCTTC. Protein product: CASSPDRTNYGYTF.

This chain joins TRBV11-2 and TRBJ2-6; 8 bases are a match to TRBD1. The trim removed 4 bases at V and 0 bases at J, leaving 11 bases unmatched. The germline gives CDR1 SGHAT, CDR2 FQNNGV. The length of the CDR3 is 19 residues. The CDR3 reads CASSSTRLTGGSGANVLTF. CDR3 in DNA: TGTGCCAGCAGCTCCACTAGACTTACAGGGGGCTCTGGGGCCAACGTCCTGACTTTC.

The rearrangement links TRBV28 to TRBJ1-5; D may be TRBD1 (5 bases). There are 16 residues in the CDR3. Between the trimmed V and J ends, which lost 6 bases and 2 bases, there was a span of 17 bases. The germline gives CDR1 MDHEN, CDR2 SYDVKM. In DNA form, the CDR3 reads TGTGCCAGCAGAAATCGCCAGGGTAGTGGCAATCAGCCCCAGCATTTT. Amino acids: CASRNRQGSGNQPQHF.